Following are 29 T cell receptor beta chains from one sample sequenced in a study of blood T cell repertoires in COVID-19. Repertoires were generated with immunoSEQ multiplex PCR, while TCRdb's copy carries only in-frame clones and drops some. The repertoire holds under 450,000 clones, with approximately 88% as singletons. Sequenced input: peripheral blood. The receptors come from a woman aged 45-65 years with COVID-19, enrolled during active disease.

The chain has TRBV18 and TRBJ1-2; D may be TRBD1 (5 bases). The CDR3 runs to 16 residues. Trimming stripped 2 bases from V and 0 bases from J, with 13 bases between. Germline lookup yields CDR1 KGHSH and CDR2 LQKENI. CDR3 sequence (DNA): TGTGCCAGCTCACCAACCATGGAGGGGACTAACTATGGCTACACCTTC. Amino acids: CASSPTMEGTNYGYTF.

The chain carries TRBV2 and TRBJ1-4; perhaps TRBD1 as D (5 bases). The germline V gene has CDR1 SNHLY and CDR2 FYNNEI. The CDR3 spans 14 residues. Trimming removed 8 bases at V and 8 bases at J, with 18 bases between. The DNA of the CDR3 is TGTGCCAGCGGCAGGATCCAGGGTCCAGAAAAACTGTTTTTT. As protein: CASGRIQGPEKLFF.

This clone was detected once. V and J are TRBV5-6 and TRBJ2-1, with 10 bases lining up with TRBD2. The germline V gene encodes CDR1 SGHDT and CDR2 YYEEEE. V dropped 4 bases and J dropped 7; count of bases not matched to a gene: 8. CDR3 length equals 15 residues. The CDR3 is CASSPPGLARNEQFF. DNA of the CDR3: TGTGCCAGCAGCCCTCCGGGACTAGCGAGGAATGAGCAGTTCTTC.

This sequence joins TRBV5-1 and TRBJ1-1, with 7 bases identical to TRBD1. This CDR3 region has 15 residues. V dropped 4 bases and J dropped 2; count of bases not matched to a gene: 8. The germline CDR1 and CDR2 sequences are SGHRS and YFSETQ. CDR3 amino acids: CASSPEGTVNTEAFF. The CDR3, as DNA: TGCGCCAGCAGCCCGGAGGGGACAGTAAACACTGAAGCTTTCTTT.

This clone was observed a handful of times. The chain employs TRBV4-2 and TRBJ2-7; possibly TRBD2 for D (6 bases). Trimming removed 1 base at V and 2 bases at J, with 12 bases between. Germline V gives CDR1 LGHNA, CDR2 YNFKEQ. This CDR3 is built from 15 residues. The CDR3 coding sequence is TGTGCCAGCAGCCAAGCCGGGACTCTCACCTACGAGCAGTACTTC. It translates to CASSQAGTLTYEQYF.

A single count supports this clone. The gene calls are TRBV9 and TRBJ1-4, with TRBD1 matching 7 bases. V gave up 3 bases and J gave up 4 bases; unmatched junction bases: 6. The germline V gene encodes CDR1 SGDLS and CDR2 YYNGEE. The CDR3 length is 15 residues. This CDR3 is CASSGNRGINEKLFF. CDR3 DNA sequence: TGTGCCAGCAGCGGAAACAGGGGAATTAATGAAAAACTGTTTTTT.

Points on this clone: The same CDR3 is also encoded by other DNA sequences in this sample. The chain combines TRBV3-1 (or the pseudogene TRBV3-2) with TRBJ1-3; D uncertain. Germline V lookup: CDR1 LGHDT, CDR2 YNNKEL (reference sequence). Between the trimmed V and J ends, which lost 3 bases and 4 bases, there was a span of 4 bases. The CDR3 is 12 amino acids. The CDR3 loop reads CASSQSGNTIYF. CDR3 nucleotide sequence: TGTGCCAGCAGCCAGTCAGGAAACACCATATATTTT.

J is TRBJ2-7 and V is TRBV19; tentative D call: TRBD2 (5 bases). Germline assignment: CDR1 LNHDA and CDR2 SQIVND (reference sequence). V was clipped by 1 base and J by 5 bases, with 9 bases between them. CDR3 length: 13 residues. The CDR3 DNA follows: TGTGCCAGTAGTATAGCCTCCGGGAACGAGCAGTACTTC. This encodes CASSIASGNEQYF.

The J gene is TRBJ2-2, the V gene TRBV11-3; a weak D match, TRBD2 (6 bases). The germline V gene has CDR1 SGHNT and CDR2 YENEEA. With 5 bases removed from V and 5 bases from J, the gap between germline ends came to 18 bases. The CDR3 covers 16 residues. CDR3 sequence reads: CASSPSGRDETGELFF. CDR3 nucleotide sequence: TGTGCCAGCAGCCCTAGTGGGCGGGATGAAACCGGGGAGCTGTTTTTT.

V usage is TRBV2 and J usage is TRBJ2-4, with a weak D call TRBD2 (5 bases). This CDR3 has 14 amino acids. Between the trimmed V and J ends, which lost 7 bases and 3 bases, there was a span of 13 bases. The germline V gene encodes CDR1 SNHLY and CDR2 FYNNEI. CDR3 in amino acids: CASTSGEGKNIQYF. DNA of the CDR3: TGTGCCAGCACCTCCGGTGAGGGCAAAAACATTCAGTACTTC.

The rearrangement joins TRBV5-5 to TRBJ2-2; D perhaps matches TRBD1 (5 bases). The germline V gene has CDR1 SGHKS and CDR2 YYEKEE (reference sequence). This CDR3 has 16 amino acids. Trimming pared 0 bases from V and 6 bases from J, leaving 15 bases between. CDR3 protein: CASSLALGQGSGELFF. The CDR3, as DNA: TGTGCCAGCAGCTTGGCCTTGGGGCAGGGTTCCGGGGAGCTGTTTTTT. Full variable domain (rest looked up from reference TRBV5-5 and TRBJ2-2): DAGVTQSPTHLIKTRGQQVTLRCSPISGHKSVSWYQQVLGQGPQFIFQYYEKEERGRGNFPDRFSARQFPNYSSELNVNALLLGDSALYLCASSLALGQGSGELFFGEGSRLTVL.

This chain uses TRBV29-1 with TRBJ1-1; tentative D call: TRBD1 (6 bases). Trimming shortened V by 7 bases and J by 4 bases, and 16 bases separated the two germline ends. The CDR3 consists of 13 residues. CDR1 and CDR2 from the germline V gene are SQVTM and ANQGSEA. CDR3 loop: CSADGTSGTEAFF. CDR3 DNA sequence: TGCAGCGCTGATGGGACATCGGGCACTGAAGCTTTCTTT.

This clone was seen only a few times. This chain joins TRBV10-3 and TRBJ2-7; TRBD2 matches 8 bases. CDR1 is ENHRY, CDR2 SYGVKD, per germline. The V and J ends lost 2 bases and 3 bases, in that order; junction bases with no gene match: 3. This CDR3 has 14 residues. CDR3 DNA: TGTGCCATCAGTGAGACTAGCGGAGACTACGAGCAGTACTTC. Residues: CAISETSGDYEQYF.

The genes are TRBV30 and TRBJ2-5; 11 bases fit TRBD1. The trim removed 1 base at V and 5 bases at J, leaving 12 bases unmatched. This CDR3 contains 17 residues. CDR1 and CDR2 from the germline V gene are GTSNPN and SVGIG (reference sequence). CDR3 loop: CAWSDRPGQGVWETQYF. The CDR3, as DNA: TGTGCCTGGAGTGATCGACCGGGACAGGGGGTATGGGAGACCCAGTACTTC.

CDR3 coding DNA: TGTGCCAGCAGCCGGGAGGGGTGGATTGGCTACACCTTC. It translates to CASSREGWIGYTF. The V gene is TRBV3-1 (or the pseudogene TRBV3-2), the J gene TRBJ1-2, with D possibly TRBD1 on 5 matching bases. Germline V gives CDR1 LGHDT, CDR2 YNNKEL (reference sequence). V gave up 4 bases and J gave up 7 bases, with 13 bases separating them. CDR3 length: 13 amino acids.

The V and J genes are TRBV28 and TRBJ1-4; tentative D call: TRBD1 (5 bases). CDR1 MDHEN and CDR2 SYDVKM come from the germline V gene. This CDR3 spans 16 amino acids. Trimming took 2 bases from V and 4 from J, leaving 14 bases between them. The CDR3: CASSLRALQGNEKLFF. CDR3 coding DNA: TGTGCCAGCAGTTTAAGGGCCCTCCAGGGTAATGAAAAACTGTTTTTT.

V gene TRBV5-1 combines with J gene TRBJ2-2; the D gene is possibly TRBD1 (5 bases). Germline values: CDR1 SGHRS, CDR2 YFSETQ. This CDR3 comprises 15 residues. V shed 4 bases and J shed 5 bases, with 15 bases lying between them. CDR3 protein: CASSRTSTETGELFF. The CDR3 coding sequence is TGCGCCAGCAGCCGGACAAGCACCGAAACCGGGGAGCTGTTTTTT.

This CDR3 is CASSQIQGAGDEQFF. The CDR3 bases are TGTGCCAGCAGCCAGATTCAGGGGGCTGGGGATGAGCAGTTCTTC. The gene calls are TRBV3-1 (or the pseudogene TRBV3-2) and TRBJ2-1, with TRBD1 matching over 8 bases. The germline V gene encodes CDR1 LGHDT and CDR2 YNNKEL (reference sequence). J lost 8 bases, V lost 3 bases, and 9 bases had no gene match. CDR3 length equals 15 residues.

V gene TRBV5-1 combines with J gene TRBJ1-1, with 7 bases lining up with TRBD1. V shed 0 bases, J shed 4 bases, and the junction held 12 bases outside the gene matches. Germline values: CDR1 SGHRS, CDR2 YFSETQ. The CDR3 sequence is 17 residues long. The CDR3 here is CASSLDRGPPLSTEAFF. CDR3 sequence (DNA): TGCGCCAGCAGCTTGGACAGGGGACCTCCGCTAAGCACTGAAGCTTTCTTT.

The CDR3 here is CASSAGPMNTEAFF. In DNA, the CDR3 is TGCGCCAGCAGCGCGGGACCGATGAACACTGAAGCTTTCTTT. V gene TRBV5-1 combines with J gene TRBJ1-1; D may be TRBD1 (5 bases). This CDR3 has 14 amino acids. Germline V gene sequence: CDR1 SGHRS, CDR2 YFSETQ. V was pared by 4 bases and J by 0 bases, with 10 bases between.

V gene TRBV6-5 combines with J gene TRBJ1-4; 8 positions agree with TRBD1. The ends lost 4 bases at V and 5 bases at J; junction bases unmatched: 6. CDR3 length equals 15 residues. Germline CDR1 MNHEY, CDR2 SVGAGI. CDR3 region: CASSFRGQSNEKLFF. The DNA for the CDR3 is TGTGCCAGCAGTTTCAGGGGGCAATCGAATGAAAAACTGTTTTTT.

Comment on this clone: Distinct nucleotide sequences in the sample also encode this CDR3. The chain employs TRBV7-3 and TRBJ2-2, with D possibly being TRBD2 (5 bases). Per germline, CDR1 SGHTA and CDR2 FQGTGA. Trimming took 2 bases from V and 6 from J, leaving 7 bases between them. CDR3 length: 13 amino acids. CDR3 sequence: CASSLRGPGELFF. DNA of the CDR3: TGTGCCAGCAGCTTACGAGGGCCCGGGGAGCTGTTTTTT.

This clone was detected once. The rearrangement uses TRBV29-1 and TRBJ1-1, with D maybe TRBD1 (6 bases). V lost 7 bases, J lost 1 base, and 7 bases lay in between. Germline lookup yields CDR1 SQVTM and CDR2 ANQGSEA. This CDR3 is 11 amino acids long. Here the CDR3 DNA reads TGCAGCGAGACAGGGAACACTGAAGCTTTCTTT. This codes for CSETGNTEAFF.

The rearrangement uses TRBV14 and TRBJ1-1; 7 bases fit TRBD1. Trimming took 4 bases from V and 8 from J; bases not matched to a gene: 4. The germline V gene encodes CDR1 SGHDN and CDR2 FVKESK. The CDR3 covers 12 residues. CDR3 residues: CASSPDRDEAFF. The CDR3 region has the DNA TGTGCCAGCAGCCCCGACAGGGACGAAGCTTTCTTT.

The V gene is TRBV6-5, the J gene TRBJ2-5; 7 positions agree with TRBD2. Germline loops: CDR1 MNHEY, CDR2 SVGAGI. This CDR3 has 16 amino acids. The V segment lost 0 bases and the J segment 3 bases; nucleotides outside the gene matches: 7. This chain's CDR3 is CASSYSFLGGKETQYF. Here the CDR3 DNA reads TGTGCCAGCAGTTACTCTTTCCTGGGAGGGAAAGAGACCCAGTACTTC.

This clone occurred once. The chain employs TRBV5-6 and TRBJ2-4, with no clear D. The CDR3 runs 14 residues. Germline CDR1 is SGHDT and CDR2 is YYEEEE. V lost 4 bases to trimming and J lost 3 bases, with 11 bases between them. This CDR3 is CASSVSVVKNIQYF. CDR3 DNA: TGTGCCAGCAGCGTGTCGGTAGTCAAAAACATTCAGTACTTC.

The chain carries TRBV3-1 (or the pseudogene TRBV3-2) and TRBJ2-3, with TRBD1 matching 9 bases. The CDR3 has 15 residues. In germline, CDR1 is LGHDT, CDR2 YNNKEL (reference sequence). After removal of 0 bases from V and 5 bases from J, the junction contained 3 bases not matched to a gene. The CDR3 loop reads CASSQDRTGEDTQYF. Written as DNA, the CDR3 is TGTGCCAGCAGCCAAGATAGGACAGGGGAAGATACGCAGTATTTT.

A few counts support this clone. The chain recombines TRBV27 with TRBJ1-5; 8 bases fit TRBD1. Germline V gives CDR1 MNHEY, CDR2 SMNVEV (reference sequence). V lost 3 bases, J lost 6 bases, and 4 bases stayed unmatched. This CDR3 has 14 amino acids. Here the CDR3 DNA reads TGTGCCAGCAGTTTTGGACAGGGATTTCAGCCCCAGCATTTT. It yields the protein CASSFGQGFQPQHF.

To note about this clone: This sample also contains other DNA sequences that code for the same CDR3. The V and J genes are TRBV6-1 and TRBJ2-3, with a possible D match to TRBD1 (5 bases). V was shortened by 3 bases and J by 0 bases, with 7 bases between the two germline ends. The length of the CDR3 is 14 residues. Germline CDR1 is MNHNS and CDR2 is SASEGT. The CDR3 nucleotides are TGTGCCAGCAGTGAGGGGCCGAGCACAGATACGCAGTATTTT. It specifies CASSEGPSTDTQYF.